This paragraph reports one TCR beta chain. The sample comes from a study of cytomegalovirus exposure and HLA in healthy donors. The PCR made use of 60 Vbeta and 13 Jbeta primers. Method: immunoSEQ multiplex PCR; TCRdb's copy keeps in-frame clones and lacks some. The sample lists more than 110,000 clones, about three quarters occurring once. This CDR3 has 14 amino acids. Per germline, CDR1 MNHEY and CDR2 SMNVEV (reference sequence). V gave up 2 bases and J gave up 2 bases, with 7 bases separating them. This chain links TRBV27 with TRBJ2-1; D not certain. What was sequenced was PBMCs. This TCR was recovered from a human donor in good health. Written as DNA, the CDR3 is TGTGCCAGCAGTTTAGGCACTACCTACAATGAGCAGTTCTTC. This gives the protein CASSLGTTYNEQFF.